This T cell receptor beta chain was sequenced for a study of cytomegalovirus exposure and HLA in healthy donors. Assay used: immunoSEQ multiplex PCR; TCRdb lists only in-frame clones, some missing. This sample has fewer than 150,000 clones; approximately 91% occur once, and the top ten carry 1.4% to 1.5%. From germline, CDR1 is KGHSH and CDR2 LQKENI. The junction had 7 bases not matched to a gene; V was cut back by 5 bases and J by 5 bases. The CDR3 is 14 amino acids. The sequence was obtained from a man younger than 45 in good health and CMV-seronegative. Source material: PBMCs. The chain is built from TRBV18 and TRBJ1-1, with TRBD1 matching 8 bases. CDR3 bases: TGTGCCAGCTCAATTCAGGGGGCGGTAACTGAAGCTTTCTTT. Its translation: CASSIQGAVTEAFF. The full variable domain, in which reference TRBV18 and TRBJ1-1 provide the parts outside the CDR3, is NAGVMQNPRHLVRRRGQEARLRCSPMKGHSHVYWYRQLPEEGLKFMVYLQKENIIDESGMPKERFSAEFPKEGPSILRIQQVVRGDSAAYFCASSIQGAVTEAFFGQGTRLTVV.